Given below is one TCR beta chain in context. Its antigen is as yet unknown. V shed 6 bases and J shed 6 bases, with 24 bases lying between them. The germline V gene has CDR1 MDHEN and CDR2 SYDVKM. This CDR3 has 17 amino acids. The source of the sample is a study of T cell responses to AZD1222 COVID-19 vaccine. General study results and limits: Baseline testing showed seropositivity in only a handful of AZD1222 recipients. The donors showed a predominance of white British ancestry and of females, with possible underestimation of clonal diversity.

TCRdb keeps only in-frame clones here, not all; method: immunoSEQ multiplex PCR. The sample gives 40,000 to 55,000 clones, about 86% of which show up once; 6.5% to 8.5% is in the top ten. The TCR originated in an adult who received the AZD1222 COVID-19 vaccine. The genes are TRBV28 and TRBJ2-1, with D perhaps assigned TRBD1 or TRBD2 (6 bases each). Sequences were derived from peripheral blood, sampled 28 days after the second AZD1222 dose. The CDR3 bases are TGTGCCAGCAGACCCCCGGTGCGGGACACCCTGGCCAATGAGCAGTTCTTC. Its protein product is CASRPPVRDTLANEQFF.